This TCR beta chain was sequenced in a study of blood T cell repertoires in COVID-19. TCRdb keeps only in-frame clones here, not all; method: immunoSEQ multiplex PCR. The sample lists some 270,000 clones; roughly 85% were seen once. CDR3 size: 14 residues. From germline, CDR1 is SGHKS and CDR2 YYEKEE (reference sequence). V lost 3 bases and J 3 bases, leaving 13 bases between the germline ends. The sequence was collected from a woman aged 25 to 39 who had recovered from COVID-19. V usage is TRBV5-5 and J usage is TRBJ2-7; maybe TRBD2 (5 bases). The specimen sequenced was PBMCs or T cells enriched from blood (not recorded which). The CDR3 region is CASSSGPAGYEQYF. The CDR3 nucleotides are TGTGCCAGCAGCTCCGGGCCTGCGGGCTACGAGCAGTACTTC.